What follows is one TCR beta chain and its context. These data come from a study of blood T cell repertoires in COVID-19. The CDR3 consists of 16 residues. Germline CDR1 reads MNHEY; CDR2 reads SMNVEV (reference sequence). The V and J ends lost 3 bases and 3 bases, in that order; junction bases with no gene match: 8. Sequencing used immunoSEQ multiplex PCR; TCRdb keeps in-frame clones, though not all of them. Of just over 300,000 clones in the sample, around 92% were seen once. This receptor was obtained from a woman aged 30 to 39 with COVID-19, enrolled during active disease. The sample taken for sequencing was peripheral blood. The chain couples TRBV27 to TRBJ1-5, with TRBD1 matching over 7 bases. Here the CDR3 DNA reads TGTGCCAGCAGTTTGCACAGGGGACGGCCCAATCAGCCCCAGCATTTT. Translation gives CASSLHRGRPNQPQHF.